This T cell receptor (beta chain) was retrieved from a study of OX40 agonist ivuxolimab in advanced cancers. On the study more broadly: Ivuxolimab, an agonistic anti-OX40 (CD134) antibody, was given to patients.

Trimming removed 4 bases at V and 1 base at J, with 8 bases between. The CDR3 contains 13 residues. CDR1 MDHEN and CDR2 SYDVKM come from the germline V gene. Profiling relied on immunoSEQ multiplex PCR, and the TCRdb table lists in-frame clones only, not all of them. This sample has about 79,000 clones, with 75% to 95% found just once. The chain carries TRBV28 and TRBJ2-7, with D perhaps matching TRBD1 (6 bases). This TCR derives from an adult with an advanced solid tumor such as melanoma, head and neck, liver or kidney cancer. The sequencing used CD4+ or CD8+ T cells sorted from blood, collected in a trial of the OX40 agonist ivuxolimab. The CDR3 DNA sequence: TGTGCCAGCAGTTCCGACAGGTCCTACGAGCAGTACTTC. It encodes CASSSDRSYEQYF.